The 6 T cell receptor beta chains given below trace back to one sample, sequenced in a study of T cells after yellow fever vaccination. TCRdb itself ran the 5' RACE reads through MiXCR, one entry per CDR3 protein. The repertoire holds 300,000 to 400,000 distinct CDR3 sequences, with about 10% as singletons. The material was CD4+ T cells sorted from PBMCs, obtained 45 days after the yellow fever booster vaccination. Every receptor here comes from a young man who received the YFV17D yellow fever vaccine.

This clonotype was detected a few times. This chain connects TRBV6-2 or TRBV6-3 to TRBJ2-3; no clear D. Germline values: CDR1 MNHEY, CDR2 SVGEGT. V lost 8 bases and J 3 bases, leaving 18 bases between the germline ends. This CDR3 has 15 amino acids. The CDR3 spells CASGPRPGATDTQYF. DNA of the CDR3: TGTGCCAGCGGTCCTCGACCGGGTGCTACAGATACGCAGTATTTT.

In this sample, this clonotype turned up many times. The V gene is TRBV5-1, the J gene TRBJ2-3, with D maybe TRBD1 (6 bases). There are 13 residues in the CDR3. V was shortened by 2 bases and J by 6 bases, with 10 bases between the two germline ends. The V gene's germline CDR1 is SGHRS and CDR2 YFSETQ. The CDR3 sequence is CASSFWGRDTQYF. The CDR3 bases are TGCGCCAGCAGCTTCTGGGGGCGGGATACGCAGTATTTT.

There are many counts of this clonotype. V gene TRBV7-9 combines with J gene TRBJ2-5; the D is unclear. Germline V gene lookup returns CDR1 SEHNR and CDR2 FQNEAQ (reference sequence). The CDR3 totals 14 residues. V was cut by 1 base and J by 9 bases, with 15 bases left in between. CDR3: CASSLDVLYLSQYF. The DNA for the CDR3 is TGTGCCAGCAGCTTAGATGTTCTCTATTTGTCCCAGTACTTC.

The chain recombines TRBV28 with TRBJ2-1; D may be TRBD1 (7 bases). V lost 6 bases to trimming and J lost 1 base, with 16 bases between them. The CDR3 totals 16 residues. Germline CDR1 reads MDHEN; CDR2 reads SYDVKM. The DNA for the CDR3 is TGTGCCAGCAGCTACGGAGGGGGCTCTTCCTACAATGAGCAGTTCTTC. It translates to CASSYGGGSSYNEQFF.

This clonotype showed up just a few times. The J gene is TRBJ1-6, the V gene TRBV9, with TRBD1 as a possible D gene (5 bases). The V end was cut by 5 bases, the J end by 0 bases, with 9 bases between. The germline V gene has CDR1 SGDLS and CDR2 YYNGEE. There are 15 residues in the CDR3. CDR3 residues: CASREDSSYNSPLHF. Here the CDR3 DNA reads TGTGCCAGCAGAGAAGACAGCTCCTATAATTCACCCCTCCACTTT.

V gene TRBV7-3 combines with J gene TRBJ2-2; D is ambiguous. V lost 4 bases, J lost 7 bases, and 7 bases lay in between. Per the germline V gene, CDR1 is SGHTA and CDR2 is FQGTGA. The CDR3 has 12 residues. The CDR3 DNA reads TGTGCCAGCAGCTCTTACGGCGGGGAGCTGTTTTTT. Residues: CASSSYGGELFF. Combining the CDR3 with reference TRBV7-3 and TRBJ2-2 gives the whole variable domain GAGVSQTPSNKVTEKGKYVELRCDPISGHTALYWYRQSLGQGPEFLIYFQGTGAADDSGLPNDRFFAVRPEGSVSTLKIQRTERGDSAVYLCASSSYGGELFFGEGSRLTVL.